The T cell receptor (beta chain) under discussion was sequenced for a study of CD8 T cells in Susac syndrome. Study-level results: Clonal expansion was not seen in any Susac syndrome CD4+ T cell repertoire.

On this clonotype itself: The antigen is undetermined.

An amount of RNA that ranged from roughly 0.45 to 1 ug was reverse transcribed with random hexamers. TCRdb re-derived calls from the immunoSEQ multiplex PCR reads in MiXCR, one entry per CDR3 protein. Of about 170,000 distinct CDR3 sequences detected, 95% to 96% appear once; the ten largest clones hold approximately 0.12%. The ends were cut back, 1 base at V and 0 bases at J, with 7 bases in the middle. The CDR3 consists of 14 residues. Germline V gives CDR1 SNHLY, CDR2 FYNNEI. Negative isolation yielded CD4+ and CD8+ T cells, and FACS enriched TEMRA cells. The clonotype was recovered from a human donor with Susac syndrome. The V gene is TRBV2, the J gene TRBJ2-7; D is uncertain. The specimen sequenced was CD4+ T cells from PBMCs. The CDR3 DNA follows: TGTGCCAGCAGTGAAGGGGCAGCCTCCTACGAGCAGTACGTC. Translating it yields CASSEGAASYEQYV.